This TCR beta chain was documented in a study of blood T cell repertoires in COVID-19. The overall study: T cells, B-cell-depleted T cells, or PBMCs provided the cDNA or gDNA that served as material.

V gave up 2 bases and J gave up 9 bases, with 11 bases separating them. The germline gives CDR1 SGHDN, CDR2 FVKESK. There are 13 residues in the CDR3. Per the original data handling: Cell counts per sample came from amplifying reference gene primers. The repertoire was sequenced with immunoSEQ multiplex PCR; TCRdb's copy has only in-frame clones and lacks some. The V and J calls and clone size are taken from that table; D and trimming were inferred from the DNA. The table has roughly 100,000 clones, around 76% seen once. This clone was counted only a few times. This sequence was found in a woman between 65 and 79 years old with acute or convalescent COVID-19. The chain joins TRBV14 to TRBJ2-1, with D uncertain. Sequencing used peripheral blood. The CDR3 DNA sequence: TGTGCCAGCAGCCAAAGACAATTGGGTGAGCAGTTCTTC. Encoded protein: CASSQRQLGEQFF.